Shown below are 3 T cell receptor delta chains from a single sample sequenced in a study of Vδ1+ human thymocytes. Study conclusions and caveats: Highly polyclonal TRG and TRD repertoires with Gaussian CDR3 length distributions appeared in thymus.

Antigens of these TCRs are unknown. RNA was extracted from the cells and then reverse transcribed. Pooled V-gene forward primers with one constant-region reverse primer generated the CDR3 amplicons by multiplex PCR. TCRdb re-called clones from the multiplex PCR reads via CATT. The repertoire holds tens of thousands of delta-chain clones, less than 20% seen once, with about 0.5% in the top ten. The sequenced sample consisted of Vdelta1+ gamma-delta thymocytes from the thymus. Subset defined: FACS-sorted CD3+ TCRalphabeta- TCRVdelta1+ TCRVdelta2- thymocytes. The receptors were sampled from a boy younger than two who had congenital heart surgery.

This chain uses TRDV1 with TRDJ1; possibly TRDD2 or TRDD3 for D (5 bases each). Trimming removed 0 bases from V and 0 bases from J, with 26 bases in between. The CDR3 loop spans 21 amino acids. The germline CDR1 and CDR2 sequences are TSWWSYY and QGS. The CDR3 loop is CALGELGPPSLVGSYTDKLIF. Written as DNA, the CDR3 is TGTGCTCTTGGGGAACTGGGCCCTCCTAGTTTGGTGGGATCCTACACCGATAAACTCATCTTT.

This sequence joins TRDV1 and TRDJ1, with D tentatively TRDD2 (8 bases). The V end lost 1 base, the J end lost 0 bases, and 24 bases lay between the germline ends. The CDR3 spans 20 residues. CDR1 and CDR2 from the germline V gene are TSWWSYY and QGS. Here the CDR3 DNA reads TGTGCTCTTGGGGAACCTTCCTACGAGGGATACTGGCCCCACACCGATAAACTCATCTTT. Residues: CALGEPSYEGYWPHTDKLIF.

This clone was recorded a few times. The gene calls are TRDV1 and TRDJ1; 8 positions agree with TRDD3. The J segment lost 5 bases and the V segment lost 2 bases, leaving 28 bases of the junction unmatched. The CDR3 runs 22 residues. Germline-derived CDR1 and CDR2 are TSWWSYY and QGS. The CDR3 nucleotides read TGTGCTCTTGGGGAAGGTGCCCGCTTCCTTCACGTGGGGGATGGGGGGTCGGATAAACTCATCTTT. Translation: CALGEGARFLHVGDGGSDKLIF.